The rows below give T cell receptor beta chains drawn from one sample of a study of blood T cell repertoires in COVID-19. Sequenced by immunoSEQ multiplex PCR; TCRdb stores in-frame clones only, minus some. The data contain some 150,000 clones, around 84% of them seen just once; the ten biggest clones take up around 35%. What was sequenced was peripheral blood. Every receptor here comes from a human donor in a cohort sampled during active COVID-19. Both conserved end residues are trimmed from each CDR3. A D gene is named only where the DNA matches it firmly.

NA TRBJ1-1 TRBV5-4 ASSPGPSRETVTF
NA TRBJ2-5 TRBV5-1 ASSLAGVETQY
NA TRBJ1-2 TRBV5-6 ASSPTAPSIGSYGYT
NA TRBJ2-2 TRBV20-1 SAMRDGELF
NA TRBJ1-1 TRBV5-1 ASSLTPREANTEAF
NA TRBJ1-4 TRBV14 ASSYRAREGGKLF
NA TRBJ1-3 TRBV28 ASTSGGSGNTIY
NA TRBJ1-2 TRBV27 ASSLSRGYT
NA TRBJ1-4 TRBV29-1 SVESGERANEKLF
NA TRBJ2-5 TRBV12-3/TRBV12-4 ASSLDSEETQY
NA TRBJ2-2 TRBV3-1/TRBV3-2 ASSQDKMRRLYTGELF
NA TRBJ2-2 TRBV15 ATSRDPLAWLF
NA TRBJ1-1 TRBV18 ASSQQDNTEAF
TRBD1 TRBJ1-2 TRBV30 AWRRTGTYYGYT
NA TRBJ1-2 TRBV5-4 ASSFTGLSGYT
NA TRBJ1-5 TRBV19 ASSIAGSSNQPQH
NA TRBJ1-6 TRBV10-2 ASSEIQATYNSPLH
TRBD2 TRBJ2-4 TRBV2 ASRREGAAKNIQY
TRBD2 TRBJ2-7 TRBV5-1 ASSLDAGGGWNEQY
TRBD1 TRBJ1-2 TRBV7-2 ASSPDRGGYGYT
NA TRBJ2-7 TRBV7-2 ASSLDLSSYEQY
TRBD1 TRBJ1-2 TRBV19 ASSKGAGTGFSYT
NA TRBJ1-2 TRBV6-1 ASSDRRGGGYT
TRBD2 TRBJ2-3 TRBV7-2 ASSTTSGGYTDTQY
NA TRBJ1-1 TRBV12-3/TRBV12-4 ASRPTTDTEAF